These 25 T cell receptor beta chains originate from one sample sequenced in a study of blood T cell repertoires in COVID-19. Assay used: immunoSEQ multiplex PCR; TCRdb lists only in-frame clones, some missing. The sample yields fewer than 450,000 clones, approximately 86% seen once. The sequenced sample was PBMCs or T cells enriched from blood (not recorded which). These receptors were obtained from a woman between 40 and 55 years old with acute COVID-19.

This clone was counted once. The chain carries TRBV20-1 and TRBJ1-1, with 7 bases lining up with TRBD1. Germline V gives CDR1 DFQATT, CDR2 SNEGSKA (reference sequence). This CDR3 spans 11 amino acids. CDR3 sequence (DNA): TGCCGGGGGACAGCGAACACTGAAGCTTTCTTT. It is translated as CRGTANTEAFF.

The chain is built from TRBV6-5 and TRBJ1-1; 11 positions agree with TRBD1. This CDR3 has 15 amino acids. J lost 3 bases, V lost 0 bases, and 0 bases had no gene match. The germline CDR1 and CDR2 sequences are MNHEY and SVGAGI. CDR3 nucleotides: TGTGCCAGCAGTTACTCGGGACAGGGGGACACTGAAGCTTTCTTT. Residues: CASSYSGQGDTEAFF.

The chain joins TRBV19 to TRBJ1-2, with 7 bases aligning to TRBD1. The junction had 7 bases not matched to a gene; V was cut back by 5 bases and J by 4 bases. There are 14 residues in the CDR3. Germline assignment: CDR1 LNHDA and CDR2 SQIVND (reference sequence). The CDR3 nucleotides are TGTGCCAGTAGTCCGACAGGGAGTACCTATGGCTACACCTTC. Translated, it gives CASSPTGSTYGYTF.

This sequence joins TRBV19 and TRBJ1-6, with 8 nucleotides matching TRBD1. Germline trimming cut 3 bases from V and 6 bases from J; bases unmatched to any gene: 4. The CDR3 contains 15 residues. The germline V gene encodes CDR1 LNHDA and CDR2 SQIVND (reference sequence). This CDR3 is CASSILDRANSPLHF. Here the CDR3 DNA reads TGTGCCAGTAGTATCCTGGACAGGGCTAATTCACCCCTCCACTTT.

The chain carries TRBV4-1 and TRBJ1-1; unclear D gene. This CDR3 comprises 12 residues. The germline V gene has CDR1 MGHRA and CDR2 YSYEKL. Trimming removed 1 base from V and 6 bases from J, with 6 bases in between. The CDR3, as DNA: TGCGCCAGCAGCCAAGGAGGGTCTGAAGCTTTCTTT. Encoded protein: CASSQGGSEAFF.

J is TRBJ2-1 and V is TRBV24-1, with D perhaps TRBD2 (5 bases). The CDR3 runs 16 residues. The germline V and J ends were trimmed by 3 bases and 7 bases, with 18 bases remaining between them. CDR1 and CDR2 (germline): KGHDR, SFDVKD. CDR3 sequence reads: CATSDNTAGFENEQFF. The CDR3 DNA reads as TGTGCCACCAGTGATAACACGGCGGGTTTCGAAAATGAGCAGTTCTTC.

The chain combines TRBV9 with TRBJ2-1, with 11 nucleotides matching TRBD2. CDR3 length: 15 amino acids. The V gene's germline CDR1 is SGDLS and CDR2 YYNGEE. J lost 6 bases, V lost 3 bases, and 5 bases had no gene match. For the CDR3, the DNA is TGTGCCAGCAGCGAGACTAGCGGGGCGTTCAATGAGCAGTTCTTC. Translation gives CASSETSGAFNEQFF.

This clone was seen a single time. The chain recombines TRBV2 with TRBJ2-7; weak D call: TRBD2 (6 bases). Trimming removed 6 bases from V and 5 bases from J, with 20 bases in between. Germline CDR1 reads SNHLY; CDR2 reads FYNNEI. The CDR3 covers 15 residues. The CDR3 loop is CASSATGEIGHEQYF. DNA of the CDR3: TGTGCCAGCAGCGCTACGGGGGAAATAGGCCACGAGCAGTACTTC.

The chain links TRBV5-4 to TRBJ2-3, with TRBD1 matching over 8 bases. J was trimmed by 1 base and V by 5 bases; bases with no gene match: 6. The V gene's germline CDR1 is SGHNT and CDR2 YYREEE (reference sequence). This CDR3 spans 15 amino acids. The CDR3 protein is CASSSGTGRTDTQYF. In nucleotides, the CDR3 is TGTGCCAGCAGTTCCGGGACAGGACGCACAGATACGCAGTATTTT. Full variable domain (missing parts from reference TRBV5-4 and TRBJ2-3): ETGVTQSPTHLIKTRGQQVTLRCSSQSGHNTVSWYQQALGQGPQFIFQYYREEENGRGNFPPRFSGLQFPNYSSELNVNALELDDSALYLCASSSGTGRTDTQYFGPGTRLTVL.

This clone occurred once. The rearrangement links TRBV7-6 to TRBJ2-2; 9 bases align to TRBD2. Looked up from germline, CDR1 is SGHVS and CDR2 is FNYEAQ. With 5 bases clipped from V and 4 bases from J, the junction kept 8 bases outside the gene matches. This CDR3 comprises 16 residues. CDR3 DNA: TGTGCCAGCAGCCACTCTAGCGGGGTGCTCACCGGGGAGCTGTTTTTT. It yields the protein CASSHSSGVLTGELFF.

The chain is built from TRBV10-2 and TRBJ2-5, with D maybe TRBD2 (6 bases). CDR1 is WSHSY, CDR2 SAAADI, per germline. The CDR3 loop spans 14 amino acids. The V gene lost 7 bases and the J gene lost 5 bases, with 17 bases spanning the gap. As DNA, the CDR3 is TGCGCCAGCACAGATCCCGGGGGTGGGGAGACCCAGTACTTC. Amino acids: CASTDPGGGETQYF.

The chain couples TRBV5-6 to TRBJ1-1, with TRBD1 matching 7 bases. V dropped 7 bases and J dropped 7; count of bases not matched to a gene: 16. The CDR3 runs 15 residues. CDR1 SGHDT and CDR2 YYEEEE come from the germline V gene. In nucleotides, the CDR3 is TGTGCCAGCCAGGCTGGCGACCGTCCAGGGGGTGAAGCTTTCTTT. Amino acid sequence: CASQAGDRPGGEAFF.

The genes are TRBV30 and TRBJ1-3; possible D gene TRBD1, 5 bases. V lost 1 base and J 1 base, leaving 11 bases between the germline ends. The CDR3 has 15 residues. Germline CDR1 is GTSNPN and CDR2 is SVGIG (reference sequence). The DNA for the CDR3 is TGTGCCTGGAGTGGAACGACAGAATCTGGAAACACCATATATTTT. It specifies CAWSGTTESGNTIYF.

In its sample, this clone was seen once. The genes are TRBV27 and TRBJ1-1; 7 bases are a match to TRBD1. CDR3 length equals 15 residues. The germline gives CDR1 MNHEY, CDR2 SMNVEV (reference sequence). J was trimmed by 4 bases and V by 1 base; bases with no gene match: 6. The CDR3 DNA reads as TGTGCCAGCAGTTTATATACAGGGGTGGGCACTGAAGCTTTCTTT. Protein product: CASSLYTGVGTEAFF.

The V gene is TRBV28, the J gene TRBJ2-3; 8 bases are a match to TRBD2. Per germline, CDR1 MDHEN and CDR2 SYDVKM. With 5 bases clipped from V and 1 base from J, the junction kept 8 bases outside the gene matches. This CDR3 is built from 16 residues. As DNA, the CDR3 is TGTGCCAGCAGTCCCTCCAGAGCGGGGGGCACAGATACGCAGTATTTT. It translates to CASSPSRAGGTDTQYF. Looking up the rest from reference TRBV28 and TRBJ2-3 gives the full variable domain: DVKVTQSSRYLVKRTGEKVFLECVQDMDHENMFWYRQDPGLGLRLIYFSYDVKMKEKGDIPEGYSVSREKKERFSLILESASTNQTSMYLCASSPSRAGGTDTQYFGPGTRLTVL.

The V and J genes are TRBV7-6 and TRBJ1-3, with TRBD1 identical over 8 bases. The CDR3 loop spans 18 amino acids. Trimming removed 4 bases from V and 1 base from J; junction bases left unmatched: 12. The germline gives CDR1 SGHVS, CDR2 FNYEAQ. This CDR3 reads CASSSLPRGPGSGNTIYF. The CDR3 coding sequence is TGTGCCAGCAGCTCCCTACCCAGGGGGCCAGGGTCTGGAAACACCATATATTTT. Filled out from reference TRBV7-6 and TRBJ1-3, the complete variable domain reads GAGVSQSPRYKVTKRGQDVALRCDPISGHVSLYWYRQALGQGPEFLTYFNYEAQQDKSGLPNDRFSAERPEGSISTLTIQRTEQRDSAMYRCASSSLPRGPGSGNTIYFGEGSWLTVV.

The chain uses TRBV7-2 and TRBJ2-7, with D perhaps matching TRBD2 (6 bases). Trimming removed 4 bases at V and 2 bases at J, with 12 bases between. This CDR3 comprises 14 residues. Germline V CDR1 and CDR2: SGHTA, FQGNSA. The CDR3 nucleotides are TGTGCCAGCAGCTCCGGGACTCGCCCCTACGAGCAGTACTTC. This encodes CASSSGTRPYEQYF. Combining the CDR3 with reference TRBV7-2 and TRBJ2-7 gives the whole variable domain GAGVSQSPSNKVTEKGKDVELRCDPISGHTALYWYRQSLGQGLEFLIYFQGNSAPDKSGLPSDRFSAERTGGSVSTLTIQRTQQEDSAVYLCASSSGTRPYEQYFGPGTRLTVT.

This chain joins TRBV7-2 and TRBJ1-3, with 8 bases matching TRBD1. The V gene end was trimmed by 5 bases and the J gene end by 4 bases; junction bases not matched to a gene: 7. The CDR3 runs to 15 residues. Germline CDR1 is SGHTA and CDR2 is FQGNSA. The CDR3 nucleotides are TGTGCCAGCAGCAACACCAGGGGGCTCGGAAACACCATATATTTT. Amino acids: CASSNTRGLGNTIYF.

The CDR3 loop is CASSGESLDGYTF. The CDR3 DNA reads as TGTGCCAGCAGCGGGGAATCCCTGGATGGCTACACCTTC. This chain uses TRBV25-1 with TRBJ1-2, with D unresolved. Looked up from germline, CDR1 is MGHDK and CDR2 is SYGVNS. V shed 6 bases and J shed 6 bases, with 14 bases lying between them. The CDR3 spans 13 residues.

The chain carries TRBV2 and TRBJ1-1; D might be TRBD1 (5 bases). The CDR3 loop spans 12 amino acids. V was clipped by 5 bases and J by 7 bases, with 11 bases between them. Germline CDR1 SNHLY, CDR2 FYNNEI. CDR3 loop: CASSWGGNEAFF. DNA of the CDR3: TGTGCCAGCAGTTGGGGGGGGAATGAAGCTTTCTTT.

A word on this clone: Distinct nucleotide sequences in the sample also encode this CDR3. J is TRBJ1-4 and V is TRBV5-1; tentatively, D is TRBD1 (5 bases). Germline loops: CDR1 SGHRS, CDR2 YFSETQ. The ends were cut back, 1 base at V and 0 bases at J, with 7 bases in the middle. CDR3 size: 15 residues. The CDR3 nucleotides are TGCGCCAGCAGCTTGACGGGGGCAACTAATGAAAAACTGTTTTTT. It yields the protein CASSLTGATNEKLFF.

The chain is built from TRBV6-5 and TRBJ1-2; D gene ambiguous. The CDR3 runs 13 residues. The V end was cut by 6 bases, the J end by 6 bases, with 14 bases between. In germline, CDR1 is MNHEY, CDR2 SVGAGI. Here the CDR3 DNA reads TGTGCCAGCAGCTTGTATGGTGAGGATGGCTACACCTTC. This encodes CASSLYGEDGYTF.

The genes are TRBV19 and TRBJ2-1; weak D call: TRBD2 (5 bases). Germline values: CDR1 LNHDA, CDR2 SQIVND (reference sequence). The ends were cut back, 6 bases at V and 4 bases at J, with 16 bases in the middle. The CDR3 length is 15 residues. The chain's CDR3 is CASRKARGRYNEQFF. DNA for the CDR3: TGTGCCAGTAGAAAGGCTCGGGGAAGGTACAATGAGCAGTTCTTC.

This sequence joins TRBV6-5 and TRBJ1-1; D gene unclear. Germline assignment: CDR1 MNHEY and CDR2 SVGAGI. The CDR3 consists of 11 residues. V lost 7 bases and J 5 bases, leaving 8 bases between the germline ends. CDR3 amino acids: CASIDGTEAFF. The CDR3 region has the DNA TGTGCCAGCATAGACGGGACTGAAGCTTTCTTT.

This chain links TRBV14 with TRBJ2-1, with D uncertain. This CDR3 is 13 amino acids long. V lost 5 bases and J lost 0, with 5 bases in between. Germline lookup yields CDR1 SGHDN and CDR2 FVKESK. In DNA form, the CDR3 reads TGTGCCAGCAGCTACAGCTCCTACAATGAGCAGTTCTTC. Residues: CASSYSSYNEQFF.